These 21 T cell receptor beta chains originate from one sample sequenced in a study of beta chain features in type 1 diabetes. The sequenced template was cDNA made from the entire isolated RNA. Sequencing was performed with immunoSEQ multiplex PCR; in TCRdb, only in-frame clones are kept and a portion is missing. The data hold 450,000 or so clones, with roughly 11% observed a single time. Sequencing input: naive CD4+ T cells from blood. Receptors originate from a woman younger than 35 in good health.

The V gene is TRBV5-1, the J gene TRBJ1-2; D call uncertain. The CDR3 totals 13 residues. Trimming shortened V by 0 bases and J by 3 bases, and 6 bases separated the two germline ends. Germline values: CDR1 SGHRS, CDR2 YFSETQ. This chain's CDR3 is CASSLDGYYGYTF. As DNA, the CDR3 is TGCGCCAGCAGCTTGGATGGTTACTATGGCTACACCTTC.

The V gene is TRBV4-2, the J gene TRBJ2-7; D call uncertain. V was pared by 3 bases and J by 6 bases, with 12 bases between. Germline loops: CDR1 LGHNA, CDR2 YNFKEQ. This CDR3 spans 13 amino acids. Written as DNA, the CDR3 is TGTGCCAGCAGCCATCGTGAGGTCCGCGAGCAGTACTTC. Translation: CASSHREVREQYF.

This clone was seen at least ten times. The V call is TRBV30, the J call TRBJ1-5, with D unclear. The CDR3 runs to 13 residues. CDR1 and CDR2 (germline): GTSNPN, SVGIG (reference sequence). V lost 1 base and J lost 6, with 10 bases in between. The CDR3 DNA sequence: TGTGCCTGGAGTGCTCTGAGGGCTCAGCCCCAGCATTTT. This codes for CAWSALRAQPQHF.

The rearrangement joins TRBV4-3 to TRBJ2-5; D is undetermined. Trimming cost V 1 base and J 4 bases, with 13 bases left between them. The CDR3 has 15 residues. The germline V gene encodes CDR1 LGHNA and CDR2 YSLEER. CDR3 residues: CASSQGFTGPETQYF. Written as DNA, the CDR3 is TGCGCCAGCAGCCAAGGATTTACGGGCCCAGAGACCCAGTACTTC.

The chain carries TRBV5-8 and TRBJ2-6, with 7 bases aligning to TRBD1. V shed 8 bases, J shed 9 bases, and the junction held 8 bases outside the gene matches. The germline gives CDR1 SGHTS, CDR2 YDEGEE. The CDR3 has 13 residues. This chain's CDR3 is CASTGTVINVLTF. As DNA, the CDR3 is TGTGCCAGTACGGGGACAGTTATCAACGTCCTGACTTTC.

CDR3 sequence: CASASGRGDTQYF. Here the CDR3 DNA reads TGCGCCAGCGCCAGCGGGCGGGGGGATACGCAGTATTTT. This chain joins TRBV5-1 and TRBJ2-3, with 7 bases matching TRBD2. CDR3 length equals 13 residues. V was pared by 7 bases and J by 6 bases, with 8 bases of the junction left unmatched. Germline assignment: CDR1 SGHRS and CDR2 YFSETQ.

This clone was detected a few times. The CDR3 loop is CASRWDRRNTGELFF. The CDR3 DNA is TGTGCCAGCAGGTGGGACAGACGGAACACCGGGGAGCTGTTTTTT. The chain combines TRBV7-2 with TRBJ2-2; the match to TRBD1 covers 7 bases. The CDR3 is 15 residues long. In germline, CDR1 is SGHTA, CDR2 FQGNSA. V trimming: 6 bases; J trimming: 1 base; junction bases outside the gene matches: 5. Variable domain in full (rest from reference TRBV7-2 and TRBJ2-2): GAGVSQSPSNKVTEKGKDVELRCDPISGHTALYWYRQSLGQGLEFLIYFQGNSAPDKSGLPSDRFSAERTGGSVSTLTIQRTQQEDSAVYLCASRWDRRNTGELFFGEGSRLTVL.

The chain recombines TRBV25-1 with TRBJ1-2; 8 nucleotides agree with TRBD1. The trim removed 3 bases at V and 7 bases at J, leaving 7 bases unmatched. There are 14 residues in the CDR3. Germline V gene data show CDR1 as MGHDK and CDR2 as SYGVNS. For the CDR3, the DNA is TGTGCCAGCAGTGAGAGGACAGGGTGGGGTGGCTACACCTTC. It translates to CASSERTGWGGYTF.

The genes are TRBV18 and TRBJ1-5; 7 bases are shared with TRBD1. J was trimmed by 4 bases and V by 3 bases; bases with no gene match: 3. CDR3 length equals 14 residues. Germline V lookup: CDR1 KGHSH, CDR2 LQKENI. The CDR3 sequence is CASSPEQGNQPQHF. The CDR3 nucleotides read TGTGCCAGCTCACCGGAACAGGGGAATCAGCCCCAGCATTTT.

This chain uses TRBV29-1 with TRBJ2-5, with 16 bases that match TRBD2. In germline, CDR1 is SQVTM, CDR2 ANQGSEA. The CDR3 is made up of 14 amino acids. The junction had 2 bases not matched to a gene; V was cut back by 7 bases and J by 3 bases. The CDR3 sequence is CSGGTSGREETQYF. The DNA of the CDR3 is TGCAGCGGGGGGACTAGCGGGAGGGAAGAGACCCAGTACTTC.

This clone was counted a few times. The chain couples TRBV13 to TRBJ2-7; 10 nucleotides align to TRBD1. This CDR3 has 15 amino acids. Germline assignment: CDR1 PRHDT and CDR2 FYEKMQ (reference sequence). V shed 5 bases and J 4 bases; nucleotides not matched to a gene: 8. CDR3 nucleotides: TGTGCCAGCAGCAAGCGCGGGACAGGGGAATACGAGCAGTACGTC. Amino acid sequence: CASSKRGTGEYEQYV.

This clone was recorded a few times. The chain combines TRBV6-5 with TRBJ2-2; either TRBD1 or TRBD2 may fit D (5 bases each). This CDR3 is 15 amino acids long. Germline V gene data show CDR1 as MNHEY and CDR2 as SVGAGI. Trimming shortened V by 6 bases and J by 5 bases, and 16 bases separated the two germline ends. CDR3 sequence reads: CASSPDHRRTGELFF. Here the CDR3 DNA reads TGTGCCAGCAGCCCCGACCACAGGAGGACCGGGGAGCTGTTTTTT.

This clone has a handful of counts. The chain combines TRBV4-3 with TRBJ2-1; tentatively, D is TRBD1 (7 bases). Trimming pared 1 base from V and 8 bases from J, leaving 15 bases between. Germline CDR1 and CDR2: LGHNA and YSLEER. The CDR3 totals 15 residues. The CDR3 here is CASSQVEGARDEQFF. CDR3 DNA: TGCGCCAGCAGCCAAGTGGAGGGGGCGAGGGATGAGCAGTTCTTC.

This chain uses TRBV27 with TRBJ1-4; no clear D. Trimming removed 0 bases at V and 4 bases at J, with 9 bases between. The CDR3 has 15 residues. CDR1 is MNHEY and CDR2 is SMNVEV in the germline V gene (reference sequence). The CDR3 sequence: CASSLSGESNEKLFF. CDR3 sequence (DNA): TGTGCCAGCAGTTTATCGGGAGAGAGTAATGAAAAACTGTTTTTT.

The genes are TRBV7-2 and TRBJ2-5; 7 bases line up with TRBD2. The germline gives CDR1 SGHTA, CDR2 FQGNSA. The CDR3 is 14 amino acids. The J segment lost 7 bases and the V segment lost 5 bases, leaving 10 bases of the junction unmatched. The CDR3 bases are TGTGCCAGCAGCCCAAGCGGGATTTTGTCGACCCAGTACTTC. This codes for CASSPSGILSTQYF. Filled out from reference TRBV7-2 and TRBJ2-5, the complete variable domain reads GAGVSQSPSNKVTEKGKDVELRCDPISGHTALYWYRQSLGQGLEFLIYFQGNSAPDKSGLPSDRFSAERTGGSVSTLTIQRTQQEDSAVYLCASSPSGILSTQYFGPGTRLLVL.

V gene TRBV5-4 combines with J gene TRBJ1-4, with a possible D match to TRBD1 (6 bases). The CDR3 is 15 amino acids. Between the trimmed V and J ends, which lost 4 bases and 8 bases, there was a span of 18 bases. Looked up from germline, CDR1 is SGHNT and CDR2 is YYREEE (reference sequence). DNA of the CDR3: TGTGCCAGCAGCACCTACATCAGGGGAGGCGAAAAACTGTTTTTT. Residues: CASSTYIRGGEKLFF. Variable domain in full (rest from reference TRBV5-4 and TRBJ1-4): ETGVTQSPTHLIKTRGQQVTLRCSSQSGHNTVSWYQQALGQGPQFIFQYYREEENGRGNFPPRFSGLQFPNYSSELNVNALELDDSALYLCASSTYIRGGEKLFFGSGTQLSVL.

The rearrangement joins TRBV30 to TRBJ1-4; weak D call: TRBD1 (5 bases). V lost 0 bases to trimming and J lost 7 bases, with 12 bases between them. Germline V lookup: CDR1 GTSNPN, CDR2 SVGIG (reference sequence). This CDR3 is built from 14 residues. The CDR3 sequence: CAWSVLRGGEKLFF. CDR3 DNA sequence: TGTGCCTGGAGTGTGCTCCGGGGGGGTGAAAAACTGTTTTTT.

This clone was observed a few times. The J gene is TRBJ2-1, the V gene TRBV11-3, with TRBD2 as a possible D gene (6 bases). Germline V gene data show CDR1 as SGHNT and CDR2 as YENEEA. The CDR3 totals 13 residues. The germline V and J ends were trimmed by 5 bases and 7 bases, with 12 bases remaining between them. The CDR3 DNA reads as TGTGCCAGCAGCAACCGTGGGGGGAATGAGCAGTTCTTC. Its translation is CASSNRGGNEQFF.

The chain combines TRBV19 with TRBJ1-2; D is undetermined. The CDR3 is 14 residues long. The V end lost 0 bases, the J end lost 5 bases, and 10 bases lay between the germline ends. The germline gives CDR1 LNHDA, CDR2 SQIVND (reference sequence). For the CDR3, the DNA is TGTGCCAGTAGTATAGATCGAGGACCATATGGCTACACCTTC. Amino acids: CASSIDRGPYGYTF.

The genes are TRBV29-1 and TRBJ2-7; 9 nucleotides align to TRBD1. V trimming: 7 bases; J trimming: 4 bases; junction bases outside the gene matches: 5. Germline lookup yields CDR1 SQVTM and CDR2 ANQGSEA. The CDR3 is 12 amino acids. CDR3 sequence (DNA): TGCAGCGGCGGGACAGGGTATTACGAGCAGTACGTC. Translation: CSGGTGYYEQYV.

The chain couples TRBV5-1 to TRBJ2-7; maybe TRBD2 (5 bases). The CDR3 has 15 residues. Germline-derived CDR1 and CDR2 are SGHRS and YFSETQ. Deletions cut 0 bases from V and 2 bases from J, with 12 bases between. CDR3 bases: TGCGCCAGCAGCTTGGAGTGGCTAGCCACCTACGAGCAGTACTTC. This codes for CASSLEWLATYEQYF.